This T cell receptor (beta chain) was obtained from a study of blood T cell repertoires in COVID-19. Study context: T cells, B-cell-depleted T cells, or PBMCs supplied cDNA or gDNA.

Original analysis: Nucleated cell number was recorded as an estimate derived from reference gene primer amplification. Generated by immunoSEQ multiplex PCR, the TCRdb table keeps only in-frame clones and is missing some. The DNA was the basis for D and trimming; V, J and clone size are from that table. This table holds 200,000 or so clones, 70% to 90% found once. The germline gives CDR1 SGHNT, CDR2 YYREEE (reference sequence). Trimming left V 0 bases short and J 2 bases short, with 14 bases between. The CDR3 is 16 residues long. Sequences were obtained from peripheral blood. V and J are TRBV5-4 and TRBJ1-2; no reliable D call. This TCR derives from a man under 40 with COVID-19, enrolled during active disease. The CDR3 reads CASSLVLTALNYGYTF. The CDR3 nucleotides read TGTGCCAGCAGCTTGGTTCTTACAGCTCTGAACTATGGCTACACCTTC.